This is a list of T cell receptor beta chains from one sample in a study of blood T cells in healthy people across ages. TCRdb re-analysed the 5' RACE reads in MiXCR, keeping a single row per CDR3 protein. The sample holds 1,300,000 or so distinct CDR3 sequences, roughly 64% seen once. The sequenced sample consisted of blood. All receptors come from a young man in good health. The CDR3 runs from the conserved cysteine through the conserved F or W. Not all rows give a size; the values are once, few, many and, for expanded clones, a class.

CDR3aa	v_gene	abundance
CASSLHGVVKQETQYF	TRBV3-1	-
CSASPRGGNYNEQFF	TRBV20-1	-
CASSLVGGLNSYEQYF	TRBV7-8	-
CASHAGASNYGYTF	TRBV10-3	-
CSARSGGGANVLTF	TRBV20-1	-
CASSFLAPSGVVYEQYF	TRBV27	once
CASSPKAVGGIREQYF	TRBV5-1	-
CATEEDRGEQYF	TRBV10-3	-
CASQGGVDTQYF	TRBV4-1	few
CASSSRDRGAGELFF	TRBV7-2	-
CSAKLAQGSYEQYF	TRBV20-1	few
CASSRINRPTGGTEAFF	TRBV11-2	-
CASSQESTGVVNTEAFF	TRBV4-2	-
CASSEGSGGRFYNEQFF	TRBV6-2/TRBV6-3	few
CSATSSLTPNSPLHF	TRBV20-1	many
CASSLLTRDTYGYTF	TRBV5-1	-
CASSRVLGSYEQYF	TRBV7-2	-
CASSWGQTYYEQYF	TRBV11-2	-
CASSLNPAIYGYTF	TRBV5-4	-
CASSPWGAHTEAFF	TRBV5-1	-
CASSPLGLASKETQYF	TRBV6-6	-
CASTVGLATYEQYF	TRBV6-2/TRBV6-3	-
CASRTQGLQPQHF	TRBV6-2/TRBV6-3	-
CASSFSSGLVYEQYF	TRBV7-2	-
CASTESGYYGYTF	TRBV25-1	-
CASSRRDENIQYF	TRBV21-1	few
CSARAPDGKMNTEAFF	TRBV20-1	-
CSSSLEGGGYNEQFF	TRBV7-6	-
CASSARGLKQETQYF	TRBV5-1	few
CASRDTSNEKLFF	TRBV6-6	once
CSARWTYNEQFF	TRBV20-1	-
CSVGQGVGYEQYF	TRBV29-1	few
CASSLVGDEKLFF	TRBV11-2	-
CASSLSPPGLGNEQFF	TRBV7-2	-
CASSFLTGQSGETQYF	TRBV28	-
CASSSWREDTDTQYF	TRBV12-3/TRBV12-4	-
CASSRGSVGKNIQYF	TRBV6-6	-
CASSEPIVMRGPYEQYF	TRBV10-2	-
CSARADSGRYEQFF	TRBV20-1	-
CASSHLGETRYF	TRBV3-1	-
CASSPRQGRRYEQYF	TRBV21-1	few
CASSAGTYGYTF	TRBV4-1	few
CASSITRAGETQYF	TRBV11-2	-
CSVDSTGGETQYF	TRBV29-1	-
CSARGDRGPTDTQYF	TRBV20-1	-
CSALSGGPQETQYF	TRBV20-1	-
CSARSFFGGGGSYNEQFF	TRBV20-1	-
CATSGTVSGANVLTF	TRBV15	-
CASSHARGQGAGEQFF	TRBV13	-